Here is one T cell receptor beta chain with its context. Germline assignment: CDR1 GTSNPN and CDR2 SVGIG (reference sequence). CDR3 size: 17 residues. The data were taken from a study of T cells expressing NK-cell markers. For the study at large: The TCR beta repertoires originated in sorted CD3+CD56+NKG2C+, CD3+CD56+NKG2C- and CD3+CD56-NKG2C+ T cells.

TCRdb reprocessed the 5' RACE reads and keeps a single row for each CDR3 protein, giving no DNA. The table lists some 280,000 distinct CDR3 sequences, with about 0.4% in the top ten. The chain has TRBV30 and TRBJ1-5. The sequence was obtained from a man aged 18 to 29 in good health. Material for sequencing was blood T cells: a sorted CD56 or NKG2C T cell subset, CD4+ or CD8+ T cells, or bulk PBMC T cells (not recorded which). The CDR3 loop is CAWSVGGPFESFQPQHF.